This is a list of T cell receptor beta chains from one sample in a study of circulating and synovial CD4+ cells in juvenile arthritis. The table came from immunoSEQ multiplex PCR; TCRdb's copy has only in-frame clones and leaves some out. This table holds around 32,000 clones, 90% to 95% found once. The sequencing sample was made of CD4+ T cells from blood. Receptors were obtained from a human donor with juvenile idiopathic arthritis. The CDR3 runs from the conserved cysteine through the conserved F or W. A D gene is named only where the DNA matches it firmly. Some rows mark clone size as missing; the rest say once, few, many or name a class of expanded clone.

D	size	J	V	CDR3	DNA
.	.	TRBJ2-2	TRBV5-6	CASDYGGGEGELFF	TGTGCCAGCGACTACGGAGGGGGGGAAGGGGAGCTGTTTTTT
.	.	TRBJ1-2	TRBV7-9	CASSSRENYGYTF	TGTGCCAGCAGCTCCCGCGAAAACTATGGCTACACCTTC
.	.	TRBJ1-5	TRBV5-6	CASSLVASRNQPQHF	TGTGCCAGCAGCTTGGTTGCGAGCCGCAATCAGCCCCAGCATTTT
TRBD2	.	TRBJ2-1	TRBV5-6	CASSRTSGDYNEQFF	TGTGCCAGCAGCCGGACTAGCGGGGACTACAATGAGCAGTTCTTC
TRBD1	once	TRBJ2-3	TRBV6-1	CASSDPGTGLDTQYF	TGTGCCAGCAGTGACCCCGGGACAGGGTTAGATACGCAGTATTTT
.	.	TRBJ2-6	TRBV12-5	CASGLVQGSGANVLTF	TGTGCTAGTGGTTTGGTACAGGGCTCTGGGGCCAACGTCCTGACTTTC
.	once	TRBJ2-1	TRBV5-1	CASSPLAGDSYNEQFF	TGCGCCAGCAGCCCCTTGGCGGGTGATTCCTACAATGAGCAGTTCTTC
.	once	TRBJ2-4	TRBV9	CASRNEGSDIQYF	TGTGCCAGCAGAAACGAGGGTTCGGACATTCAGTACTTC
TRBD2	once	TRBJ2-2	TRBV9	CASSVVGGGTGELFF	TGTGCCAGCAGCGTAGTCGGGGGGGGGACCGGGGAGCTGTTTTTT
.	.	TRBJ2-1	TRBV2	CASSEMGEAGEQFF	TGTGCCAGCAGTGAAATGGGGGAGGCCGGTGAGCAGTTCTTC
.	.	TRBJ2-7	TRBV9	CASSVAGGTLAEVYEQYF	TGTGCCAGCAGCGTAGCAGGGGGGACACTAGCGGAGGTCTACGAGCAGTACTTC
TRBD2	.	TRBJ2-1	TRBV5-1	CASSPLAGTYNEQFF	TGCGCCAGCAGCCCACTAGCGGGAACCTACAATGAGCAGTTCTTC
.	.	TRBJ2-7	TRBV5-4	CASSLETYEQYF	TGTGCCAGCAGCTTGGAGACATACGAGCAGTACTTC
.	.	TRBJ2-5	TRBV6-1	CASSETQGKETQYF	TGTGCCAGCAGTGAAACGCAGGGTAAAGAGACCCAGTACTTC